These 27 T cell receptor beta chains share one sample of origin, sequenced in a study of radiation and T cells in renal cell carcinoma. The time point is: blood 4 weeks post-SBRT, at nephrectomy. Stated treatment: 15 Gy SBRT to primary tumor, nephrectomy 4 weeks later. Assay used: immunoSEQ multiplex PCR; TCRdb lists only in-frame clones, some missing. This table has some 97,000 clones, roughly 82% appearing once. Sequences were derived from blood, sampled from a patient whose treatment included radiotherapy and nephrectomy. These receptor sequences come from a man in his 60s with renal cell carcinoma.

The CDR3 spells CASRDRPNEQFF. DNA of the CDR3: TGTGCCAGCAGGGACAGACCCAATGAGCAGTTCTTC. The V gene is TRBV19, the J gene TRBJ2-1, with TRBD1 matching 7 bases. The CDR3 has 12 amino acids. The germline gives CDR1 LNHDA, CDR2 SQIVND (reference sequence). J lost 6 bases, V lost 9 bases, and 5 bases had no gene match.

The chain employs TRBV28 and TRBJ2-3; TRBD1 matches 9 bases. The CDR3 consists of 17 residues. From germline, CDR1 is MDHEN and CDR2 SYDVKM. Losses at the gene ends were 7 bases for V and 0 bases for J; bases not matched to a gene: 11. CDR3 coding DNA: TGTGCCAGCAACTTTCGAGGGACAGGGTCTAGCACAGATACGCAGTATTTT. Translation: CASNFRGTGSSTDTQYF.

This rearrangement joins TRBV5-3 to TRBJ2-7; the match to TRBD2 covers 7 bases. TRBV5-3 is an open reading frame, and its role is uncertain. The J segment lost 0 bases and the V segment lost 3 bases, leaving 6 bases of the junction unmatched. This CDR3 contains 15 residues. The DNA for the CDR3 is TGTGCCAGAAGCTGGTCTCTAGCGGCCTCCTACGAGCAGTACTTC. It specifies CARSWSLAASYEQYF.

Only a few counts were recorded for this clone. The V gene is TRBV28, the J gene TRBJ1-5; D call uncertain. Trimming took off 3 bases at V and 3 bases at J, with 12 bases between the two ends. Germline loops: CDR1 MDHEN, CDR2 SYDVKM. The CDR3 is 15 residues long. In DNA, the CDR3 is TGTGCCAGCAGTTTGTTGATAACAGTCAATCAGCCCCAGCATTTT. Translation gives CASSLLITVNQPQHF. The full variable domain, in which reference TRBV28 and TRBJ1-5 provide the parts outside the CDR3, is DVKVTQSSRYLVKRTGEKVFLECVQDMDHENMFWYRQDPGLGLRLIYFSYDVKMKEKGDIPEGYSVSREKKERFSLILESASTNQTSMYLCASSLLITVNQPQHFGDGTRLSIL.

The V gene is TRBV5-1, the J gene TRBJ1-4; TRBD1 aligns across 8 bases. Germline V CDR1 and CDR2: SGHRS, YFSETQ. The CDR3 is 15 amino acids. V trimming: 3 bases; J trimming: 8 bases; junction bases outside the gene matches: 9. CDR3: CASSWTPGGSEKLFF. Written as DNA, the CDR3 is TGCGCCAGCAGCTGGACCCCAGGGGGCTCAGAAAAACTGTTTTTT.

The CDR3 loop reads CASSQLGLDPGQRYGYTF. DNA for the CDR3: TGCGCCAGCAGTCAATTAGGACTAGACCCGGGACAACGATATGGCTACACCTTC. The chain has TRBV23-1 and TRBJ1-2; tentatively, D is TRBD1 (6 bases). TRBV23-1 is an open reading frame, and its role is uncertain. This CDR3 spans 18 amino acids. With 1 base removed from V and 5 bases from J, the gap between germline ends came to 23 bases.

The chain carries TRBV21-1 and TRBJ2-7. TRBV21-1 is labeled a pseudogene. This CDR3 region has 13 residues. The CDR3 nucleotides are TGTGCCAGCATAAAAGACCTCGCCTACGAGCAGTACTTC. Translation: CASIKDLAYEQYF.

By its share, this clone is medium-sized (0.01 to 0.1%). V usage is TRBV7-9 and J usage is TRBJ1-5; D is unclear. V was pared by 3 bases and J by 6 bases, with 6 bases between. The CDR3 runs to 12 residues. Germline CDR1 and CDR2: SEHNR and FQNEAQ (reference sequence). The CDR3 nucleotides are TGTGCCAGCAGCTTCGGGTTTCAGCCCCAGCATTTT. Translated, it gives CASSFGFQPQHF.

This rearrangement joins TRBV7-2 to TRBJ1-1; TRBD1 agrees at 8 bases. The CDR3 runs to 15 residues. The ends lost 3 bases at V and 1 base at J; junction bases unmatched: 4. Germline V gene lookup returns CDR1 SGHTA and CDR2 FQGNSA. CDR3 bases: TGTGCCAGCAGCTTCGGGGACAGGAGGAACACTGAAGCTTTCTTT. It encodes CASSFGDRRNTEAFF.

The V call is TRBV5-6, the J call TRBJ2-1; D not certain. Trimming took off 2 bases at V and 6 bases at J, with 9 bases between the two ends. Germline lookup yields CDR1 SGHDT and CDR2 YYEEEE. The CDR3 length is 13 residues. The CDR3 here is CASSFSRPNEQFF. In DNA, the CDR3 is TGTGCCAGCAGCTTTTCACGACCCAATGAGCAGTTCTTC. Full variable domain (outside the CDR3, taken from reference TRBV5-6 and TRBJ2-1): DAGVTQSPTHLIKTRGQQVTLRCSPKSGHDTVSWYQQALGQGPQFIFQYYEEEERQRGNFPDRFSGHQFPNYSSELNVNALLLGDSALYLCASSFSRPNEQFFGPGTRLTVL.

The V and J genes are TRBV7-8 and TRBJ2-7, with 8 bases identical to TRBD1. The germline V gene encodes CDR1 SGHVS and CDR2 FQNEAQ. Trimming at V came to 5 bases and at J to 5 bases, leaving 8 bases not matched to a gene. The CDR3 has 14 amino acids. DNA for the CDR3: TGTGCCAGCAGCCAATCAGGGGGCGTTGACGAGCAGTACTTC. Residues: CASSQSGGVDEQYF. Using reference TRBV7-8 and TRBJ2-7 for the parts outside the CDR3, the full variable domain is GAGVSQSPRYKVAKRGQDVALRCDPISGHVSLFWYQQALGQGPEFLTYFQNEAQLDKSGLPSDRFFAERPEGSVSTLKIQRTQQEDSAVYLCASSQSGGVDEQYFGPGTRLTVT.

This chain joins TRBV19 and TRBJ2-7; no firm D call. There are 16 residues in the CDR3. Germline V gives CDR1 LNHDA, CDR2 SQIVND (reference sequence). The V and J ends lost 3 bases and 1 base respectively, with 16 bases between them. CDR3 DNA sequence: TGTGCCAGTAGTATGCCCACGGGTGACGGGTCCTACGAGCAGTACTTC. This gives the protein CASSMPTGDGSYEQYF.

A word on this clone: This sequence may be a read error, since a much larger clone differs from it by one base. The CDR3 DNA reads as TGTGCCAGCAGCTCCCGAACAGGCAATCAGCCCCAGCATTTT. This codes for CASSSRTGNQPQHF. This chain links TRBV7-2 with TRBJ1-5; no firm D call. V lost 4 bases and J lost 2, with 9 bases in between. CDR3 length: 14 amino acids. CDR1 is SGHTA, CDR2 FQGNSA, per germline.

V usage is TRBV5-1 and J usage is TRBJ2-3; 9 bases match TRBD2. With 4 bases clipped from V and 0 bases from J, the junction kept 6 bases outside the gene matches. The CDR3 is made up of 16 amino acids. Germline V gene lookup returns CDR1 SGHRS and CDR2 YFSETQ. The CDR3 DNA is TGCGCCAGCAGCCATGGGACTAGCTCAAGCACAGATACGCAGTATTTT. Translating it yields CASSHGTSSSTDTQYF.

The DNA for the CDR3 is TGTGCCAGCAGTCCCGGGCCTCGACAGCAGTACTTC. It specifies CASSPGPRQQYF. The genes are TRBV28 and TRBJ2-7, with unresolved D. The V gene's germline CDR1 is MDHEN and CDR2 SYDVKM. V was shortened by 5 bases and J by 8 bases, with 13 bases between the two germline ends. This CDR3 contains 12 residues.

The chain links TRBV6-1 to TRBJ1-6; D is uncertain. Germline CDR1 MNHNS, CDR2 SASEGT. The germline V and J ends were trimmed by 6 bases and 0 bases, with 6 bases remaining between them. The length of the CDR3 is 14 residues. CDR3 DNA sequence: TGTGCCAGCAGCAGGAGCTCCTATAATTCACCCCTCCACTTT. This codes for CASSRSSYNSPLHF.

The V call is TRBV5-5, the J call TRBJ1-2, with 7 nucleotides matching TRBD1. Germline CDR1 SGHKS, CDR2 YYEKEE (reference sequence). The CDR3 totals 17 residues. V lost 4 bases, J lost 8 bases, and 20 bases stayed unmatched. The CDR3 loop reads CASSPRAHLGQWEGYTF. CDR3 nucleotide sequence: TGTGCCAGCAGCCCACGGGCGCACTTGGGACAGTGGGAGGGCTACACCTTC.

There are a few counts of this clone. V gene TRBV6-1 combines with J gene TRBJ2-1; 14 nucleotides line up with TRBD2. The CDR3 extends over 17 amino acids. Germline CDR1 and CDR2: MNHNS and SASEGT. After removal of 3 bases from V and 7 bases from J, the junction contained 8 bases not matched to a gene. CDR3 in amino acids: CASSDPAGTSGSNEQFF. CDR3 bases: TGTGCCAGCAGTGATCCCGCCGGGACTAGCGGGAGTAATGAGCAGTTCTTC.

The chain is built from TRBV27 and TRBJ2-7; possibly TRBD1 or TRBD2 for D (5 bases each). Germline loops: CDR1 MNHEY, CDR2 SMNVEV (reference sequence). Between the trimmed V and J ends, which lost 0 bases and 6 bases, there was a span of 18 bases. This CDR3 spans 16 amino acids. CDR3 in amino acids: CASSLSRDAARGEQYF. CDR3 bases: TGTGCCAGCAGTTTATCGAGGGACGCGGCTCGGGGCGAGCAGTACTTC.

The chain joins TRBV7-9 to TRBJ1-5; D is ambiguous. CDR1 and CDR2 from the germline V gene are SEHNR and FQNEAQ (reference sequence). The germline V and J ends were trimmed by 4 bases and 5 bases, with 9 bases remaining between them. This CDR3 is built from 13 residues. CDR3 nucleotides: TGTGCCAGCAGCTCACGGAGAGATCAGCCCCAGCATTTT. Its translation: CASSSRRDQPQHF.

This clone occurred once. V usage is TRBV4-1 and J usage is TRBJ2-4; D is unresolved. V lost 1 base and J 0 bases, leaving 13 bases between the germline ends. Germline V lookup: CDR1 MGHRA, CDR2 YSYEKL. The CDR3 loop spans 17 amino acids. In DNA form, the CDR3 reads TGCGCCAGCAGCCAAGTGGGCGGAGCCTTAGCCAAAAACATTCAGTACTTC. Translation: CASSQVGGALAKNIQYF.

The CDR3 bases are TGTGCCAGCAGTCCTCGGGCAGGGGGCTACGAGCAGTACTTC. Translating gives CASSPRAGGYEQYF. This chain uses TRBV9 with TRBJ2-7; TRBD1 matches 7 bases. V was clipped by 5 bases and J by 3 bases; unmatched bases: 8. CDR1 is SGDLS and CDR2 is YYNGEE in the germline V gene. The CDR3 has 14 residues.

This clone qualifies as medium-sized (0.01 to 0.1%). The V call is TRBV19, the J call TRBJ2-7; the D is unclear. CDR1 and CDR2 from the germline V gene are LNHDA and SQIVND (reference sequence). The ends were cut back, 1 base at V and 6 bases at J, with 7 bases in the middle. This CDR3 is 12 amino acids long. CDR3 nucleotides: TGTGCCAGTAGTATAGGTTGGGGCGAGCAGTACTTC. Translated, it gives CASSIGWGEQYF.

The V and J genes are TRBV6-6 and TRBJ2-5; 8 bases line up with TRBD2. V gave up 2 bases and J gave up 5 bases; unmatched junction bases: 10. The CDR3 sequence is 16 residues long. Germline V gene data show CDR1 as MNHNY and CDR2 as SVGAGI (reference sequence). The CDR3 here is CASSYMAGGGFETQYF. The CDR3 bases are TGTGCCAGCAGTTACATGGCCGGGGGGGGATTTGAGACCCAGTACTTC.

As regards this clone: At the DNA level, this CDR3 is encoded by other sequences in the same sample as well. V usage is TRBV6-6 and J usage is TRBJ2-7, with D possibly matching TRBD1 (5 bases). In germline, CDR1 is MNHNY, CDR2 SVGAGI (reference sequence). The ends were cut back, 6 bases at V and 4 bases at J, with 7 bases in the middle. CDR3 length: 11 residues. The CDR3 bases are TGTGCCAGCAGAGGGGCTTACGAGCAGTACTTC. It encodes CASRGAYEQYF.

This chain uses TRBV19 with TRBJ2-7, with D tentatively TRBD1 (6 bases). The length of the CDR3 is 15 residues. V dropped 4 bases and J dropped 2 bases, with 15 bases sitting between them. Germline V gene lookup returns CDR1 LNHDA and CDR2 SQIVND (reference sequence). As DNA, the CDR3 is TGTGCCAGTAGTAGGGCGACAGGAGTAGCCTACGAGCAGTACTTC. Translation: CASSRATGVAYEQYF.

The chain joins TRBV13 to TRBJ2-5; 10 nucleotides line up with TRBD2. V shed 2 bases and J 7 bases; nucleotides not matched to a gene: 13. CDR3 length: 17 amino acids. CDR1 and CDR2 (germline): PRHDT, FYEKMQ (reference sequence). As DNA, the CDR3 is TGTGCCAGCAGCTTATGGTCCCGGTCTAGCGGGAGTGGGACCCAGTACTTC. Residues: CASSLWSRSSGSGTQYF.